These T cell receptor beta chains were read from a single sample in a study of cytomegalovirus exposure and HLA in healthy donors. The table came from immunoSEQ multiplex PCR; TCRdb's copy has only in-frame clones and leaves some out. The sample has 150,000 to 250,000 clones; the top ten hold 0.74%. Sequencing input: PBMCs. The receptors stem from a boy aged 10-17 years in good health and CMV-seronegative. The CDR3 runs from the conserved cysteine through the conserved F or W. The D gene is left open where the match is weak.

j_call v_call d_call cdr3_aa cdr3_nt
TRBJ1-1 TRBV30 NA CAWSAHPGTEAFF TGTGCCTGGAGTGCCCACCCCGGCACTGAAGCTTTCTTT
TRBJ2-3 TRBV6-4 NA CASSDTEQESSTDTQYF TGTGCCAGCAGTGACACCGAACAGGAATCTAGCACAGATACGCAGTATTTT
TRBJ1-6 TRBV7-2 NA CASSLGGPGNNSPLHF TGTGCCAGCAGCTTAGGGGGGCCGGGGAATAATTCACCCCTCCACTTT
TRBJ2-5 TRBV7-2 TRBD2 CASSYSGGNVETQYF TGTGCCAGCAGCTACAGCGGGGGGAACGTAGAGACCCAGTACTTC
TRBJ1-2 TRBV6-1 NA CASSLRPYGYTF TGTGCCAGCTCTCTGCGGCCCTATGGCTACACCTTC
TRBJ1-2 TRBV6-5 TRBD1 CASSYGGDRGYTF TGTGCCAGCAGTTATGGGGGGGACAGGGGCTACACCTTC
TRBJ1-2 TRBV7-9 NA CASSSWPGLGYTF TGTGCCAGCAGCTCGTGGCCGGGGTTGGGCTACACCTTC
TRBJ1-4 TRBV18 NA CASSPLGVETNEKLFF TGTGCCAGCTCACCACTCGGGGTAGAAACTAATGAAAAACTGTTTTTT
TRBJ2-6 TRBV7-9 TRBD1 CASSRGQGIYGANVLTF TGTGCCAGCAGCCGTGGACAGGGAATCTATGGGGCCAACGTCCTGACTTTC
TRBJ1-5 TRBV25-1 NA CATRHRPSRPQHF TGTGCCACTCGACACAGGCCCTCTCGGCCCCAGCATTTT
TRBJ2-7 TRBV5-4 NA CASSLARGQYSYEQYF TGTGCCAGCAGCTTGGCACGAGGACAGTACTCCTACGAGCAGTACTTC
TRBJ2-7 TRBV10-1 TRBD1 CASSRDSSYEQYF TGCGCCAGCAGTCGGGACAGCTCCTACGAGCAGTACTTC
TRBJ2-3 TRBV6-6 TRBD1 CASRDRGTDTQYF TGTGCCAGTCGGGACAGGGGAACAGATACGCAGTATTTT
TRBJ2-5 TRBV11-2 NA CASSSGAGANRETQYF TGTGCCAGCAGCTCCGGCGCAGGGGCCAATAGAGAGACCCAGTACTTC
TRBJ2-1 TRBV4-1 NA CASSQEFGESPFF TGCGCCAGCAGCCAAGAATTCGGGGAATCGCCGTTCTTC
TRBJ1-1 TRBV28 TRBD1 CASSIETGKNTEAFF TGTGCCAGCAGTATAGAGACAGGGAAGAACACTGAAGCTTTCTTT
TRBJ2-2 TRBV5-6 NA CASSLPANTGELFF TGTGCCAGCAGCTTACCAGCGAACACCGGGGAGCTGTTTTTT
TRBJ2-7 TRBV5-1 TRBD1 CASSLEQGAYEQYF TGCGCCAGCAGCTTGGAACAGGGGGCCTACGAGCAGTACTTC
TRBJ1-1 TRBV28 TRBD1 CASSFGTALNTEAFF TGTGCCAGCAGTTTTGGGACAGCTTTAAACACTGAAGCTTTCTTT
TRBJ2-7 TRBV11-1 NA CASSLAPTAYEQYF TGTGCCAGCAGCTTAGCGCCGACAGCCTACGAGCAGTACTTC
TRBJ1-5 TRBV5-5 TRBD1 CASSLEVGRGSRQPQHF TGTGCCAGCAGCTTGGAGGTCGGCAGGGGGTCTAGGCAGCCCCAGCATTTT
TRBJ1-1 TRBV14 NA CASSQDRRLEAFF TGTGCCAGCAGCCAAGATAGGAGGCTTGAAGCTTTCTTT
TRBJ1-5 TRBV7-2 NA CASSSDSSNQPQHF TGTGCCAGCAGCTCAGATTCTAGCAATCAGCCCCAGCATTTT
TRBJ2-5 TRBV2 NA CASSEFLLTTGRGTQYF TGTGCCAGCAGTGAATTTTTGTTAACCACCGGGCGGGGGACCCAGTACTTC
TRBJ1-4 TRBV25-1 NA CASSESSGRAGLGKLFF TGTGCCAGCAGTGAATCTTCAGGAAGGGCAGGGTTAGGGAAACTGTTTTTT
TRBJ2-1 TRBV7-3 TRBD2 CASSFLAGTSGGNEQFF TGTGCCAGCAGCTTCTTAGCTGGGACTAGCGGGGGGAATGAGCAGTTCTTC
TRBJ1-2 TRBV9 NA CASSVDRGYGYTF TGTGCCAGCAGCGTAGATCGGGGCTATGGCTACACCTTC
TRBJ2-1 TRBV6-1 TRBD1 CASSEARIQGLHNEQFF TGTGCCAGCAGTGAAGCGCGAATACAGGGGCTACACAATGAGCAGTTCTTC
TRBJ2-7 TRBV5-6 NA CASSFGWAYEQYF TGTGCCAGCAGCTTCGGCTGGGCCTACGAGCAGTACTTC
TRBJ1-2 TRBV29-1 NA CSVTGTTYGYTF TGCAGCGTTACCGGGACTACCTATGGCTACACCTTC
TRBJ1-2 TRBV30 NA CACSVGNYGYTF TGTGCCTGTTCGGTGGGCAACTATGGCTACACCTTC
TRBJ2-7 TRBV7-2 TRBD2 CASSYVSGGAYEQYF TGTGCCAGCAGCTACGTTAGCGGGGGGGCCTACGAGCAGTACTTC
TRBJ2-5 TRBV4-2 NA CASSHVSPRTETQYF TGTGCCAGCAGCCATGTTAGCCCCCGAACGGAGACCCAGTACTTC
TRBJ2-2 TRBV6-1 TRBD1 CASPGQSNTGELFF TGTGCCAGTCCGGGACAGTCCAACACCGGGGAGCTGTTTTTT
TRBJ2-3 TRBV7-2 TRBD2 CASSPASGGAADTQYF TGTGCCAGCAGCCCCGCTAGCGGGGGGGCGGCAGATACGCAGTATTTT
TRBJ1-4 TRBV7-7 NA CASSLSSGNKLFF TGTGCTAGCAGCTTATCATCCGGGAACAAGCTGTTTTTT
TRBJ1-2 TRBV7-2 NA CASSPGGVGSYGYTF TGTGCCAGCAGCCCCGGGGGGGTTGGAAGCTATGGCTACACCTTC
TRBJ2-7 TRBV18 NA CASSTRLQGDEQYF TGTGCCAGCTCGACACGATTACAGGGAGACGAGCAGTACTTC
TRBJ2-5 TRBV19 TRBD1 CASRPGTGVGTQYF TGTGCCAGTAGGCCCGGGACAGGGGTGGGGACCCAGTACTTC
TRBJ1-5 TRBV6-1 NA CASSEVRGYSNQPQHF TGTGCCAGCAGTGAAGTCCGAGGTTATAGCAATCAGCCCCAGCATTTT
TRBJ2-7 TRBV5-8 TRBD1 CASSPGQGVFYEQYF TGTGCCAGCAGCCCGGGACAGGGGGTCTTCTACGAGCAGTACTTC
TRBJ1-4 TRBV7-9 NA CASSNAGGEKLFF TGTGCCAGCAGCAACGCGGGCGGTGAAAAACTGTTTTTT
TRBJ1-4 TRBV11-2 NA CASSLGVNNEKLFF TGTGCCAGCAGCTTAGGAGTGAATAATGAAAAACTGTTTTTT
TRBJ2-3 TRBV19 TRBD1 CASSPDREKDTQYF TGTGCCAGTAGCCCGGACAGGGAAAAAGATACGCAGTATTTT
TRBJ1-1 TRBV11-1 NA CASSLDTPVGLNTEAFF TGTGCCAGCAGCTTGGACACTCCCGTCGGCCTGAACACTGAAGCTTTCTTT
TRBJ2-5 TRBV7-9 TRBD2 CASSYAGRAYQETQYF TGTGCCAGCAGCTACGCGGGGAGGGCCTACCAAGAGACCCAGTACTTC
TRBJ1-1 TRBV9 NA CASSVDISMNTEAFF TGTGCCAGCAGCGTGGACATCTCCATGAACACTGAAGCTTTCTTT
TRBJ1-1 TRBV12-5 NA CASGLSLNTEAFF TGTGCTAGTGGTTTGAGCTTGAACACTGAAGCTTTCTTT
TRBJ2-7 TRBV27 NA CASSSPWTVPNEQYF TGTGCCAGCAGTTCCCCTTGGACTGTTCCTAACGAGCAGTACTTC
TRBJ2-5 TRBV4-1 TRBD2 CASSQLAGAGETQYF TGCGCCAGCAGCCAATTAGCGGGGGCCGGGGAGACCCAGTACTTC
TRBJ2-5 TRBV7-6 NA CASSLGGQFQETQYF TGTGCCAGCAGCTTAGGAGGACAGTTCCAAGAGACCCAGTACTTC
TRBJ1-1 TRBV18 NA CASSPVRTDEAFF TGTGCCAGCTCACCCGTAAGGACAGACGAAGCTTTCTTT
TRBJ2-7 TRBV28 NA CASSRAYEQYF TGTGCCAGCAGTCGGGCCTACGAGCAGTACTTC
TRBJ2-1 TRBV4-1 NA CASSQGTTGNEQFF TGCGCCAGCAGCCAAGGTACGACAGGCAATGAGCAGTTCTTC
TRBJ1-3 TRBV28 NA CASNEGVSGNTIYF TGTGCCAGCAACGAGGGAGTAAGTGGAAACACCATATATTTT